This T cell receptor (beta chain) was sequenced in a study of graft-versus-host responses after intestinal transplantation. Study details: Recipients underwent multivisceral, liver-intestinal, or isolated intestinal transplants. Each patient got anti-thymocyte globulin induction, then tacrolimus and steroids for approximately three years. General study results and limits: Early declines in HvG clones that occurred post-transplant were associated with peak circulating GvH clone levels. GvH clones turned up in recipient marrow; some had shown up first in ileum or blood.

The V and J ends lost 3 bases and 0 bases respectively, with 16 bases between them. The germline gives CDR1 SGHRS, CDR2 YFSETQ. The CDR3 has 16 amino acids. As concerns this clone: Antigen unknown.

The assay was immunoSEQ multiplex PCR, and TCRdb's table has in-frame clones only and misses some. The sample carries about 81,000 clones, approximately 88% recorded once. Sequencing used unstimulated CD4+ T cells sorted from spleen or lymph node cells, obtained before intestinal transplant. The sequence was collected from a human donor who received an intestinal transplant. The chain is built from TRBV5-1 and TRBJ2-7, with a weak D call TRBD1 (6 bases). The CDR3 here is CASSSDTGIFSYEQYF. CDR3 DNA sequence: TGCGCCAGCAGCTCGGATACAGGGATTTTCTCCTACGAGCAGTACTTC.